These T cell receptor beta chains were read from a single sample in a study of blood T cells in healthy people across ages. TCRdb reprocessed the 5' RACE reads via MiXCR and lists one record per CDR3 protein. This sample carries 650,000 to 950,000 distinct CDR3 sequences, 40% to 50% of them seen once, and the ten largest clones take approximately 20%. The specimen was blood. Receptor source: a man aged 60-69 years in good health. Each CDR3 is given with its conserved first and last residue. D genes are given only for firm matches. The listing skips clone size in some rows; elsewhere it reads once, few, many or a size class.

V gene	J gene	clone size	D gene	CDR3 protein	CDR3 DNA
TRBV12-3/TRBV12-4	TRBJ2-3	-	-	CATTRGGADAQYF	TGTGCCACCACAAGGGGGGGTGCAGATGCGCAGTATTTC
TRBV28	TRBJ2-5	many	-	CASSLNLEETQYF	TGTGCCAGCAGTTTAAACCTGGAGGAGACCCAGTACTTC
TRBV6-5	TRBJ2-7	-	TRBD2	CASSYSLSPSGGYAQYF	TGTGCCAGCAGTTACTCGTTGTCGCCTAGCGGGGGATATGCGCAGTACTTC
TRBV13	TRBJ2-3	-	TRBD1	CATSLVRPGTGSVADTQYF	TGTGCCACCAGCTTGGTTCGTCCCGGGACAGGGTCGGTTGCAGATACGCAGTATTTT
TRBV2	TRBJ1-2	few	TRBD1	CASSVDRGANYGYTF	TGTGCCAGCAGTGTTGACAGGGGAGCTAACTATGGCTACACCTTC
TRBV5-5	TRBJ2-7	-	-	CASSFSGQRSYEQYF	TGTGCCAGCAGCTTTTCGGGCCAGCGCTCCTACGAGCAGTACTTC
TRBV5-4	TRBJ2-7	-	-	CASSRPPGEQYF	TGTGCCAGCAGTAGGCCCCCGGGTGAGCAGTACTTC
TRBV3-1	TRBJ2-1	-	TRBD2	CASSQWGLAVNEQFF	TGTGCCAGCAGCCAATGGGGACTAGCGGTTAACGAGCAGTTCTTC
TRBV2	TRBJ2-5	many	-	CAITEQRSQETQYF	TGTGCCATCACCGAACAGCGGAGTCAAGAGACCCAGTACTTC
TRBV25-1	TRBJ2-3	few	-	CASSSNTLGPSTDTQYF	TGTGCCAGCAGTTCCAATACCCTGGGGCCGAGCACAGATACGCAGTATTTT
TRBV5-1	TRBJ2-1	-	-	CASSLELIDEQFF	TGCGCCAGCAGCTTAGAACTGATCGATGAGCAGTTCTTC
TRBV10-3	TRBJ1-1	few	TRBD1	CAIRRDRGLLNTEAFF	TGTGCCATCAGAAGGGACAGGGGGCTCTTGAACACTGAAGCTTTCTTT
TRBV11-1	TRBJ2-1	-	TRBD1	CASSQNDRESVHEQFF	TGTGCCAGCAGCCAGAATGACAGGGAGTCTGTCCATGAGCAGTTCTTC
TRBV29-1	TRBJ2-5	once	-	CSVGGTLLAGTQETQYF	TGCAGCGTTGGCGGAACCCTCCTGGCAGGGACACAAGAGACCCAGTACTTC
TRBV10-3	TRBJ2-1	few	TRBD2	CAISESGTSGEQFF	TGTGCCATCAGTGAGTCCGGGACTAGCGGGGAACAGTTCTTC